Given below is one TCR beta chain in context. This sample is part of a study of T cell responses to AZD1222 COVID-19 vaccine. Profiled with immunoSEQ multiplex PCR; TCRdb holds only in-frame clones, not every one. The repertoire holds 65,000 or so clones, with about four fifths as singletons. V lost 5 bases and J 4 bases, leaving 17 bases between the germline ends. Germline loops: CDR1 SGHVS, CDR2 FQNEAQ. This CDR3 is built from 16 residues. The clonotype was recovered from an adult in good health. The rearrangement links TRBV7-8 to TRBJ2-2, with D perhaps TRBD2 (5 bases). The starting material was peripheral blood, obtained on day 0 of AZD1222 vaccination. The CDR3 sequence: CASSLLAMFGTGELFF. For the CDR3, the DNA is TGTGCCAGCAGCCTCCTAGCTATGTTTGGCACCGGGGAGCTGTTTTTT.